This T cell receptor beta chain emerged from a study of T-cell reconstitution after alpha-beta-depleted transplantation in children. Study-wide results and limits: About two months after transplant, alpha-beta T cells reportedly came from several hundred expanded graft clones. Newly produced T cells mostly accounted for T-cell counts and diversity one year post-transplant. Some patients' high day-60 TCRbeta diversity was traced to surviving recipient T cells and thymic progenitors.

At least ten counts were recorded for this clonotype. As yet, its antigen is unknown. The library targeted TCRbeta and was prepared with unique molecular identifiers. Each CDR3 protein is one row after TCRdb ran MiXCR on the PCR reads. The sample includes 550,000 to 800,000 distinct CDR3 sequences, under 15% seen only once; the top ten take 0.79%. The material was PBMCs, obtained before TCRalphabeta/CD19-depleted stem cell transplant. The TCR comes from a girl aged 2 to 10 with congenital amegakaryocytic thrombocytopenia, due to receive a stem cell transplant.

The CDR3 DNA follows: TGTGCCAGCAGCTTAGCGTTGGGTCCCTACACCGGGGAGCTGTTTTTT. It encodes CASSLALGPYTGELFF. The genes are TRBV7-7 and TRBJ2-2; D ambiguous. The CDR3 totals 16 residues. The V end was cut by 0 bases, the J end by 3 bases, with 11 bases between. The germline V gene has CDR1 SSHAT and CDR2 FNYEAQ (reference sequence).